These 21 T cell receptor beta chains originate from one sample sequenced in a study of T-cell reconstitution after alpha-beta-depleted transplantation in children. Preparation of the TCRbeta library used unique molecular identifiers. MiXCR, run by TCRdb on the PCR reads, gives a single entry per CDR3 protein. The table shows about 980,000 distinct CDR3 sequences, with roughly 31% occurring only once. This specimen consisted of PBMCs, mostly from graft donor cells, obtained 360 days after TCRalphabeta/CD19-depleted stem cell transplant. These receptors came from a boy under three years old who had a stem cell transplant for SCID, so the T cells may come from the graft donor.

J is TRBJ2-1 and V is TRBV7-3; D gene ambiguous. The ends were cut back, 5 bases at V and 8 bases at J, with 13 bases in the middle. Looked up from germline, CDR1 is SGHTA and CDR2 is FQGTGA. This CDR3 comprises 13 residues. The CDR3 bases are TGTGCCAGCAGCCCCCCTTGGGCGGATGAGCAGTTCTTC. Its translation: CASSPPWADEQFF.

This chain uses TRBV4-2 with TRBJ2-3; 7 nucleotides match TRBD2. Losses at the gene ends were 4 bases for V and 8 bases for J; bases not matched to a gene: 3. From germline, CDR1 is LGHNA and CDR2 YNFKEQ. This CDR3 has 12 residues. The CDR3, as DNA: TGTGCCAGCAGCCCGGGGAGGGGTACGCAGTATTTT. Encoded protein: CASSPGRGTQYF.

The chain carries TRBV28 and TRBJ2-1; tentative D call: TRBD1 (5 bases). Germline-derived CDR1 and CDR2 are MDHEN and SYDVKM. This CDR3 is 16 amino acids long. With 3 bases removed from V and 2 bases from J, the gap between germline ends came to 14 bases. The CDR3 sequence is CASSFIKGSPYNEQFF. The CDR3 DNA sequence: TGTGCCAGCAGTTTTATTAAGGGGTCGCCCTACAATGAGCAGTTCTTC.

This clonotype was seen only a few times. The V and J genes are TRBV12-3 or TRBV12-4 and TRBJ1-1; TRBD1 matches at 8 bases. V was clipped by 6 bases and J by 5 bases; unmatched bases: 8. The CDR3 consists of 14 residues. The CDR3 spells CASRQQGGGTEAFF. CDR3 in DNA: TGTGCCAGCAGGCAACAGGGGGGAGGTACTGAAGCTTTCTTT.

To note about this clonotype: Given the absence of the conserved phenylalanine or tryptophan at the CDR3 end, a read error is likely. This chain links TRBV7-2 with TRBJ2-7; the D is unclear. The CDR3 covers 15 residues. Deletions cut 2 bases from V and 9 bases from J, with 20 bases between. CDR1 SGHTA and CDR2 FQGNSA come from the germline V gene. CDR3 sequence: CASSLLGLVPLGQYY. CDR3 coding DNA: TGTGCCAGCAGCTTATTGGGTCTAGTCCCGTTAGGGCAGTACTAC.

This clonotype was seen a handful of times. The chain uses TRBV29-1 and TRBJ1-1; D possibly corresponds to TRBD1 (6 bases). With 3 bases removed from V and 0 bases from J, the gap between germline ends came to 17 bases. This CDR3 has 16 amino acids. From germline, CDR1 is SQVTM and CDR2 ANQGSEA. CDR3 nucleotides: TGCAGCGTTGATACCAGGGGACCTCTCATGAACACTGAAGCTTTCTTT. It translates to CSVDTRGPLMNTEAFF.

The chain couples TRBV20-1 to TRBJ2-7, with D uncertain. Germline V lookup: CDR1 DFQATT, CDR2 SNEGSKA (reference sequence). Trimming removed 5 bases from V and 5 bases from J, with 16 bases in between. The CDR3 consists of 13 residues. CDR3 sequence (DNA): TGCAGTGCTTCCGGCCCCATCGGTGACGAGCAGTACTTC. The encoded protein is CSASGPIGDEQYF.

This clonotype was seen more than once but under ten times. CDR3 protein: CASSPGTGATNEKLFF. CDR3 DNA: TGTGCCAGCAGTCCTGGGACAGGAGCAACTAATGAAAAACTGTTTTTT. The chain links TRBV28 to TRBJ1-4; TRBD1 matches 8 bases. Germline values: CDR1 MDHEN, CDR2 SYDVKM. Trimming took 5 bases from V and 0 from J; bases not matched to a gene: 5. The CDR3 spans 16 residues.

The J gene is TRBJ2-5, the V gene TRBV20-1, with 12 bases matching TRBD2. This CDR3 spans 14 amino acids. The junction had 5 bases not matched to a gene; V was cut back by 4 bases and J by 5 bases. CDR1 DFQATT and CDR2 SNEGSKA come from the germline V gene (reference sequence). DNA for the CDR3: TGCAGTGCTATACTAGCGGGAGGTTCGGAGACCCAGTACTTC. It specifies CSAILAGGSETQYF.

Written as DNA, the CDR3 is TGTGCCAGCAGCTCAATCCGGGCCTCCGGGGAGACCCAGTACTTC. Amino acid sequence: CASSSIRASGETQYF. This chain joins TRBV7-2 and TRBJ2-5; no clear D. The CDR3 has 15 amino acids. The V gene's germline CDR1 is SGHTA and CDR2 FQGNSA. The germline V and J ends were trimmed by 4 bases and 5 bases, with 17 bases remaining between them.

Many counts were recorded for this clonotype. The chain couples TRBV5-1 to TRBJ2-1; no definite D call. Trimming left V 5 bases short and J 8 bases short, with 11 bases between. The CDR3 consists of 12 residues. Germline V gives CDR1 SGHRS, CDR2 YFSETQ. The CDR3 DNA reads TGCGCCAGCAGAAGAGTCGCGGATGAGCAGTTCTTC. Translated: CASRRVADEQFF.

The chain links TRBV6-5 to TRBJ1-3; D is undetermined. The CDR3 is 15 amino acids. The ends were cut back, 6 bases at V and 0 bases at J, with 12 bases in the middle. Germline V lookup: CDR1 MNHEY, CDR2 SVGAGI. CDR3 protein: CASSSSPDSGNTIYF. The DNA of the CDR3 is TGTGCCAGCAGCTCCTCGCCAGACTCTGGAAACACCATATATTTT.

The chain couples TRBV3-1 to TRBJ2-2; D is unclear. Germline assignment: CDR1 LGHDT and CDR2 YNNKEL (reference sequence). The V gene lost 1 base and the J gene lost 1 base, with 7 bases spanning the gap. CDR3 length: 15 residues. CDR3 loop: CASSQGRENTGELFF. The CDR3 DNA is TGTGCCAGCAGCCAAGGAAGGGAGAACACCGGGGAGCTGTTTTTT.

The J gene is TRBJ2-1, the V gene TRBV12-3 or TRBV12-4, with 7 bases matching TRBD1. V gave up 6 bases and J gave up 2 bases; unmatched junction bases: 13. This CDR3 region has 17 residues. CDR3 bases: TGTGCCAGCAGACGTTCCAGACAGGGAGTAACCTACAATGAGCAGTTCTTC. It specifies CASRRSRQGVTYNEQFF.

The rearrangement uses TRBV7-9 and TRBJ2-7; TRBD1 aligns across 8 bases. This CDR3 is built from 15 residues. Germline V gene sequence: CDR1 SEHNR, CDR2 FQNEAQ (reference sequence). The V gene end was trimmed by 6 bases and the J gene end by 2 bases; junction bases not matched to a gene: 9. The CDR3 DNA is TGTGCCAGCAGTTCAACAGGGGGTATCGCCTACGAGCAGTACTTC. Translated, it gives CASSSTGGIAYEQYF.

The chain recombines TRBV5-1 with TRBJ2-6; the match to TRBD1 covers 8 bases. The CDR3 runs 18 residues. Trimming at V came to 0 bases and at J to 2 bases, leaving 7 bases not matched to a gene. Looked up from germline, CDR1 is SGHRS and CDR2 is YFSETQ. CDR3 in DNA: TGCGCCAGCAGCTTGGTATTCGCAGGGGGCGCTGGGGCCAACGTCCTGACTTTC. Encoded protein: CASSLVFAGGAGANVLTF.

The V gene is TRBV6-5, the J gene TRBJ2-1, with D perhaps being TRBD1 or TRBD2 (5 bases each). Deletions cut 0 bases from V and 8 bases from J, with 8 bases between. This CDR3 has 13 amino acids. Germline CDR1 is MNHEY and CDR2 is SVGAGI. The CDR3: CASSYSEGHEQFF. The CDR3 DNA is TGTGCCAGCAGTTACTCCGAGGGACATGAGCAGTTCTTC.

The CDR3 nucleotides read TGTGCCAGCAGTTACCGGGCTGCTCGGTATGGCTACACCTTC. Encoded protein: CASSYRAARYGYTF. This sequence joins TRBV6-5 and TRBJ1-2; D gene unclear. The V gene lost 2 bases and the J gene lost 5 bases, with 12 bases spanning the gap. Germline values: CDR1 MNHEY, CDR2 SVGAGI. The CDR3 has 14 residues.

V is TRBV20-1 and J is TRBJ1-2; possibly TRBD1 for D (6 bases). This CDR3 is built from 15 residues. V lost 3 bases to trimming and J lost 0 bases, with 14 bases between them. Germline assignment: CDR1 DFQATT and CDR2 SNEGSKA (reference sequence). CDR3 bases: TGCAGTGCTAGGGGGGGCAGGGAATCTAACTATGGCTACACCTTC. It is translated as CSARGGRESNYGYTF.

This clonotype has a handful of counts. In DNA, the CDR3 is TGTGCCAGCAGCCCGACTAGCTTTGCAGATACGCAGTATTTT. This codes for CASSPTSFADTQYF. The chain combines TRBV13 with TRBJ2-3; 7 bases align to TRBD2. The ends lost 5 bases at V and 4 bases at J; junction bases unmatched: 6. The CDR3 runs to 14 residues. Germline V CDR1 and CDR2: PRHDT, FYEKMQ (reference sequence).

This clonotype was detected only a few times. The V gene is TRBV28, the J gene TRBJ2-3; D call uncertain. The germline CDR1 and CDR2 sequences are MDHEN and SYDVKM. V was trimmed by 4 bases and J by 3 bases, leaving 11 bases between them. This CDR3 has 14 residues. The CDR3 DNA reads TGTGCCAGCAGTTACCCACCGTTTACAGATACGCAGTATTTT. Protein: CASSYPPFTDTQYF. The full variable domain, its missing parts supplied by reference TRBV28 and TRBJ2-3, is DVKVTQSSRYLVKRTGEKVFLECVQDMDHENMFWYRQDPGLGLRLIYFSYDVKMKEKGDIPEGYSVSREKKERFSLILESASTNQTSMYLCASSYPPFTDTQYFGPGTRLTVL.